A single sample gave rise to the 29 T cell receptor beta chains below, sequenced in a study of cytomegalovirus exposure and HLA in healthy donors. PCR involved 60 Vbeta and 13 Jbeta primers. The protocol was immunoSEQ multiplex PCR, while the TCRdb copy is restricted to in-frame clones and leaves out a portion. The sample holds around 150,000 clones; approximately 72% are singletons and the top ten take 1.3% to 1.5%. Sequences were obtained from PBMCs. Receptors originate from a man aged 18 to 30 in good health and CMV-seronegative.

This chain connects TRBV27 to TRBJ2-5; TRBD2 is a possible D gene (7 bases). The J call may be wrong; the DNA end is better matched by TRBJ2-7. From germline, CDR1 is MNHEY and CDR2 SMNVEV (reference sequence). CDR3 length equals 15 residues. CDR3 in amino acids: CASSLGGAQTYEQYF. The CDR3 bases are TGTGCCAGCAGTTTGGGGGGGGCTCAGACCTACGAGCAGTACTTC.

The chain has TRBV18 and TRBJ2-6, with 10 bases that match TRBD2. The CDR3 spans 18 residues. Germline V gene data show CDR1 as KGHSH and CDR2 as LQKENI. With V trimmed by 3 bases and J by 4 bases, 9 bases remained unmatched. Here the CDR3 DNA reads TGTGCCAGCTCACCTCTCAGCGGGAGGGCCACGGGGGCCAACGTCCTGACTTTC. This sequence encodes CASSPLSGRATGANVLTF.

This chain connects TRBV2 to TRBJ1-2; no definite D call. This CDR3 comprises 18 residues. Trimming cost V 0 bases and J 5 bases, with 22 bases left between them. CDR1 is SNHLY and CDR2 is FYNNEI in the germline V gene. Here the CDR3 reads CASSEAFFVGEATYGYTF. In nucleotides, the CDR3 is TGTGCCAGCAGTGAAGCGTTCTTCGTCGGGGAGGCTACGTATGGCTACACCTTC.

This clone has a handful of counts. The DNA of the CDR3 is TGTGCCAGCAGCCCTCAGGGGGATGGCTACACCTTC. Its protein is CASSPQGDGYTF. The chain is built from TRBV7-2 and TRBJ1-2, with 7 positions matching TRBD1. The CDR3 runs 12 residues. From germline, CDR1 is SGHTA and CDR2 FQGNSA. With V trimmed by 5 bases and J by 6 bases, 3 bases remained unmatched.

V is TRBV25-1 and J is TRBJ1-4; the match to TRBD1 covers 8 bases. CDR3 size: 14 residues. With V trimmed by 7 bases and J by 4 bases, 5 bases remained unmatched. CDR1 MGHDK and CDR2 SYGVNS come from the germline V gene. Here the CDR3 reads CASTRTGFNEKLFF. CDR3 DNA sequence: TGTGCCAGCACCCGGACAGGGTTTAATGAAAAACTGTTTTTT. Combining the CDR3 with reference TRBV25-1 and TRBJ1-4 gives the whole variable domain EADIYQTPRYLVIGTGKKITLECSQTMGHDKMYWYQQDPGMELHLIHYSYGVNSTEKGDLSSESTVSRIRTEHFPLTLESARPSHTSQYLCASTRTGFNEKLFFGSGTQLSVL.

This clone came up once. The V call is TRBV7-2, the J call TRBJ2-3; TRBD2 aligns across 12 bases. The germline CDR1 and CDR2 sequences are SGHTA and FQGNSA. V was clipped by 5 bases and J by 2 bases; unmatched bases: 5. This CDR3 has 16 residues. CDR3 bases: TGTGCCAGCAGCACCAGACTAGCGGGAGTCACAGATACGCAGTATTTT. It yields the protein CASSTRLAGVTDTQYF. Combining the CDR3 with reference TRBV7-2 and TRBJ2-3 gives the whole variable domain GAGVSQSPSNKVTEKGKDVELRCDPISGHTALYWYRQSLGQGLEFLIYFQGNSAPDKSGLPSDRFSAERTGGSVSTLTIQRTQQEDSAVYLCASSTRLAGVTDTQYFGPGTRLTVL.

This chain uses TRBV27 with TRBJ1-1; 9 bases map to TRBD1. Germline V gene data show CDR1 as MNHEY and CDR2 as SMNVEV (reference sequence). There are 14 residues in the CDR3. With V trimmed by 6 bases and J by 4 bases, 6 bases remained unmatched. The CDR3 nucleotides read TGTGCCAGCAGGCTTACAGGGGGCGTCACTGAAGCTTTCTTT. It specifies CASRLTGGVTEAFF.

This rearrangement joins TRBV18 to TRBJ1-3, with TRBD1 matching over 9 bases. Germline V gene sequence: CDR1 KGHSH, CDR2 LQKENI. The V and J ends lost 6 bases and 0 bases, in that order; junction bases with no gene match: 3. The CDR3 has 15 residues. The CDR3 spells CASSRQGGSGNTIYF. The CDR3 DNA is TGTGCCAGCTCTCGACAGGGGGGCTCTGGAAACACCATATATTTT.

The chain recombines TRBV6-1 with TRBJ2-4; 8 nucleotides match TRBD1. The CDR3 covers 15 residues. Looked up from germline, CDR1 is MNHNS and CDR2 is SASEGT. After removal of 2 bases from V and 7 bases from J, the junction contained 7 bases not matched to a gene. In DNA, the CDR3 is TGTGCCAGCAGTGAAACCGGGACAGGTTGGAACATTCAGTACTTC. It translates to CASSETGTGWNIQYF.

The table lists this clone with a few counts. The chain's CDR3 is CAWTQGGGGYTF. CDR3 DNA sequence: TGTGCCTGGACCCAGGGCGGTGGAGGCTACACCTTC. The chain joins TRBV30 to TRBJ1-2; a possible D gene is TRBD1 (5 bases). V dropped 4 bases and J dropped 8 bases, with 14 bases sitting between them. The CDR3 is made up of 12 amino acids. In germline, CDR1 is GTSNPN, CDR2 SVGIG (reference sequence).

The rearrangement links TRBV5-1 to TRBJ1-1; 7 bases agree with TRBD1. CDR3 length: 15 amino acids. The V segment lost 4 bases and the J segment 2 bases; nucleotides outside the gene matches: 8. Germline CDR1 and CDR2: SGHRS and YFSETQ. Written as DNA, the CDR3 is TGCGCCAGCAGCCTAGACAGGGACCCCAACACTGAAGCTTTCTTT. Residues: CASSLDRDPNTEAFF.

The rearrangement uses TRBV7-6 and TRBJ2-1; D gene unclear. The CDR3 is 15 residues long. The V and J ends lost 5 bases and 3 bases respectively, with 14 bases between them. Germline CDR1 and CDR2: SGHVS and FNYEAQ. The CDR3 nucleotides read TGTGCCAGCAGCGCCGAGCTGTTAGTCTACAATGAGCAGTTCTTC. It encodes CASSAELLVYNEQFF.

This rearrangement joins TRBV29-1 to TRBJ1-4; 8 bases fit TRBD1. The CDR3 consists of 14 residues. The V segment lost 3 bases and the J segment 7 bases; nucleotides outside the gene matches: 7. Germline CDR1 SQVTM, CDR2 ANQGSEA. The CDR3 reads CSVETGEGGEKLFF. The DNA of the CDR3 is TGCAGCGTTGAGACAGGGGAAGGGGGTGAAAAACTGTTTTTT.

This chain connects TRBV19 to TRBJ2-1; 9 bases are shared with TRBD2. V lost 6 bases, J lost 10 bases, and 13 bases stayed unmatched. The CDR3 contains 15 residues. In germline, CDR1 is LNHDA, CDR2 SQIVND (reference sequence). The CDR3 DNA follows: TGTGCCAGTAGGTTAGGCACAATAGCGGGAGTCGAGCAGTTCTTC. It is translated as CASRLGTIAGVEQFF.

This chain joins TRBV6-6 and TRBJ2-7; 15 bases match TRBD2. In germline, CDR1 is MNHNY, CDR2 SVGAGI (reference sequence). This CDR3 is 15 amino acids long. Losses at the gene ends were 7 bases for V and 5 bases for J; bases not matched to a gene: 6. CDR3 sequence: CASNGLAGGPHEQYF. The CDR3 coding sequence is TGTGCCAGCAACGGACTAGCGGGAGGGCCCCACGAGCAGTACTTC.

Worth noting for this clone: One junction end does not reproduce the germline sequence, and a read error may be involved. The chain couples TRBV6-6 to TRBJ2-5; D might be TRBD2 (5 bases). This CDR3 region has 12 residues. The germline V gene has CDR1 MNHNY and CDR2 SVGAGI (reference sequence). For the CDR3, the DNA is TGTGCCAGCAGGGGAGAGGGATCCCCGTCGGACTTC. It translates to CASRGEGSPSDF.

The CDR3 DNA reads as TGTGCCAGCAGTACACTAGCGGACTCCACAGATACGCAGTATTTT. Its translation is CASSTLADSTDTQYF. The V call is TRBV6-6, the J call TRBJ2-3, with TRBD2 identical over 8 bases. The CDR3 runs to 15 residues. The germline gives CDR1 MNHNY, CDR2 SVGAGI (reference sequence). Losses at the gene ends were 5 bases for V and 2 bases for J; bases not matched to a gene: 6.

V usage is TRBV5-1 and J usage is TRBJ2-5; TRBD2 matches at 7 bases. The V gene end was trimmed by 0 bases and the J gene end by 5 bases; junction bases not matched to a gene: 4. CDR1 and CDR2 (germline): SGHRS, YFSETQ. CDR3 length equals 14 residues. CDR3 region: CASSLVSGGETQYF. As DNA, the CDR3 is TGCGCCAGCAGCTTGGTCTCCGGGGGGGAGACCCAGTACTTC.

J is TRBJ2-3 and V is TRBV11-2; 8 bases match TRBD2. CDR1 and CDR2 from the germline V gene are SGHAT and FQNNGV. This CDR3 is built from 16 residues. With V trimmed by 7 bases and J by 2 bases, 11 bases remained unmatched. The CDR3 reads CASTSPGGSPTDTQYF. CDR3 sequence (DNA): TGTGCCAGCACCTCTCCGGGGGGGTCCCCCACAGATACGCAGTATTTT.

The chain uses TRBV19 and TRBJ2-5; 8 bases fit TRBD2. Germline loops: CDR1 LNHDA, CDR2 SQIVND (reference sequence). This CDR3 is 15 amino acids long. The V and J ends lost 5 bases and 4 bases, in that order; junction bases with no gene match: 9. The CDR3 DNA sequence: TGTGCCAGTAGTCTAAGGACTAGCACCTTAGAGACCCAGTACTTC. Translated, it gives CASSLRTSTLETQYF.

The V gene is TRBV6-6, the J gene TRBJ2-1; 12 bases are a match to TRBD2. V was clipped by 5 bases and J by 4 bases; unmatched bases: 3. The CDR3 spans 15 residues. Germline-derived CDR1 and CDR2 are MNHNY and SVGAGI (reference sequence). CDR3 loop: CASSQLAGGYNEQFF. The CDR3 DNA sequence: TGTGCCAGCAGTCAGCTAGCGGGAGGGTACAATGAGCAGTTCTTC.

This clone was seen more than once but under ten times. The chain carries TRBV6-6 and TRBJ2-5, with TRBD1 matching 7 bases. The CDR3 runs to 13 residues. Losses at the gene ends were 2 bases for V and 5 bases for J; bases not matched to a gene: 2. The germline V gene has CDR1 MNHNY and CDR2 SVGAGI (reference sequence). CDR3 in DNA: TGTGCCAGCAGTTACACGGACAGGGAGACCCAGTACTTC. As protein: CASSYTDRETQYF.

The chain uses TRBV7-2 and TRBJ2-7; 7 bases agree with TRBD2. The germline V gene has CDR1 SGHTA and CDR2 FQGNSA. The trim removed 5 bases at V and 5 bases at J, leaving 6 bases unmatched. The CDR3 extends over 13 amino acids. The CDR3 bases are TGTGCCAGCAGCCCGGGAGGTTTTCACGAGCAGTACTTC. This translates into CASSPGGFHEQYF.

The CDR3 bases are TGTGCCAGCAGCGCAACAACGTACAATGAGCAGTTCTTC. The encoded protein is CASSATTYNEQFF. The genes are TRBV9 and TRBJ2-1, with D uncertain. Germline values: CDR1 SGDLS, CDR2 YYNGEE. This CDR3 region has 13 residues. Trimming took off 3 bases at V and 4 bases at J, with 8 bases between the two ends.

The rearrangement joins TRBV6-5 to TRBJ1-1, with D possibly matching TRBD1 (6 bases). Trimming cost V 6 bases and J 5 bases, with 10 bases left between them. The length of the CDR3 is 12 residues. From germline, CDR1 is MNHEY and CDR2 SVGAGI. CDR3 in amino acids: CASRTQGTEAFF. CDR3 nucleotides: TGTGCCAGCAGGACCCAGGGGACTGAAGCTTTCTTT.

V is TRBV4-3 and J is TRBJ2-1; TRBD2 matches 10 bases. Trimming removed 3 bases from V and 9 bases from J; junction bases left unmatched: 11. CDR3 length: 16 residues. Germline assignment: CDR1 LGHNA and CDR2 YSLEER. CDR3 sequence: CASSQGLAGVVAEQFF. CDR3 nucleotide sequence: TGCGCCAGCAGCCAGGGTCTAGCGGGAGTTGTGGCTGAGCAGTTCTTC.

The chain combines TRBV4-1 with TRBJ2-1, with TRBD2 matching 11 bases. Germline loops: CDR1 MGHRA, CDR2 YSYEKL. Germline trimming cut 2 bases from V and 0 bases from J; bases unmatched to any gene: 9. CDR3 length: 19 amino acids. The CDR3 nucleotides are TGCGCCAGCAGCCAACATGATGCCCTAGCGGGAGGCTCCTACAATGAGCAGTTCTTC. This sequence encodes CASSQHDALAGGSYNEQFF.

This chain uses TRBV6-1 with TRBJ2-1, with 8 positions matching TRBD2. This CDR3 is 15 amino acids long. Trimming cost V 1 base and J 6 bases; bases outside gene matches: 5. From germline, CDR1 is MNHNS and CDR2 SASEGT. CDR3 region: CASSEESAGGNEQFF. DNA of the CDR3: TGTGCCAGCAGTGAAGAATCGGCGGGAGGCAATGAGCAGTTCTTC.

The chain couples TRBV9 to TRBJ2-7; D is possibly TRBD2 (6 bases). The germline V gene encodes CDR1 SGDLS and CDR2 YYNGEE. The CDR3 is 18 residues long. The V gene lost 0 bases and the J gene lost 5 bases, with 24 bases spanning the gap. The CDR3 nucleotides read TGTGCCAGCAGCGTAGCTAGTGGAGGGTCTCCTCAAAGTCACGAGCAGTACTTC. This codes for CASSVASGGSPQSHEQYF.